This TCR beta chain was identified in a study of cytomegalovirus exposure and HLA in healthy donors. Whole-study context: Earlier, 150 million to 200 million T cells were analyzed, and some 120 million unique TCR beta sequences were found among them.

On this clone: Its antigen is unidentified.

PCR was performed using 60 Vbeta and 13 Jbeta primers. In the original analysis: Approximately 87 million unique TCR beta chains, roughly 10 million shared, were counted in a later analysis. Clones were sequenced by immunoSEQ multiplex PCR, and TCRdb holds only the in-frame ones, with some missing. From that table come the V and J calls and clone size; the DNA was used to work out D and trimming. The sample includes roughly 120,000 clones, about 73% of them seen just once. The germline V gene has CDR1 SGHVS and CDR2 FNYEAQ. V was cut by 4 bases and J by 4 bases, with 10 bases left in between. CDR3 size: 13 residues. Findings and caveats of the study: An analysis was carried out later, and it reportedly showed fewer N-insertions in an Asian-associated ancestry cluster than the approximately 700-donor mean.

This TCR was sampled from a woman aged 40 to 49 in good health and CMV-seronegative. This chain uses TRBV7-6 with TRBJ1-1; unclear D gene. Sequenced material: PBMCs. CDR3 in DNA: TGTGCCAGCAGCTCCCGAGCGAGCACTGAAGCTTTCTTT. Residues: CASSSRASTEAFF.